The text below deals with one TCR beta chain. This clone's antigen is unknown. Within one base of it there is no much larger clone, and no base qualities were kept. The data belong to a study of CD8 T cells in Susac syndrome (dated by TCRdb to between 2019 and 2020). For context, the study as a whole: Of the Susac syndrome patients who were sequenced, about eight were in clinical remission while about 6 had clinically active disease. Susac syndrome patients were therapy-naive, on corticosteroids (some also receiving IVIg), or on IVIg alone at blood withdrawal. Repertoire sequencing was used to test whether CD8+ T cell activation and differentiation in Susac syndrome was antigen driven. CD8+ T cell repertoire clonality was compared between about a dozen healthy donors, approximately 14 Susac syndrome patients and approximately 16 multiple sclerosis patients.

As encoded in the germline V gene, CDR1 is SGHTA while CDR2 is FQGNSA. The V and J ends are trimmed by 5 bases and 1 base, leaving 14 bases between them. The CDR3 runs 15 residues from the cysteine to the phenylalanine. Only CDR3 DNA is held: 45 bases, read in frame from base 1. High-throughput TCR beta sequencing profiled peripheral blood CD8+ and CD4+ T cells from healthy donors, Susac syndrome patients and multiple sclerosis patients. Recently defined diagnostic criteria for definite or probable disease were met by the Susac syndrome patients. CD8+ TEMRA cells were enriched by FACS, while bulk CD8+ and CD4+ T cells were purified by magnetic negative isolation. Blood was collected in EDTA tubes and processed within 24 hours, with PBMCs isolated through density gradient centrifugation. PBMCs intended for TCR sequencing were cryopreserved in liquid nitrogen and thawed later in a water bath at 37 degrees C. Purity of sorted or isolated CD4+, CD8+ and CD8+ TEMRA cells was at least 90%.

RNA was extracted using the RNeasy kit, and roughly 0.5 to 1 ug of the RNA was reverse transcribed with random hexamers. TCR beta CDR3 regions were amplified with the immunoSEQ multiplex PCR assay covering 54 Vbeta and 13 Jbeta segments. To correct PCR amplification bias, a synthetic template baseline was used for both primer optimization and computational correction. The paper's data handling went like this. Reads were assigned to V, D and J genes according to IMGT and analyzed in immunoSEQ Analyzer, with only productive sequences retained. Clonality was computed as one minus Shannon entropy normalized by log2 of the number of productive unique sequences. For each patient and control, public and private clones were evaluated among the 100 most prevalent clones. Susac-specific clones were defined as absent from healthy and MS cohorts, 800 to 1,200 published viral clones and other ImmuneACCESS disease sequences. In-frame beta chains were kept once TCRdb had trimmed the public reads at Q25 with fastp and called clones with MiXCR. Each entry merges the rows of one CDR3 protein and shows their most common DNA and genes. The V and J calls and clone size come from TCRdb's table, not from the authors' own analysis. The sample profile shows 100,000 to 150,000 distinct CDR3 sequences; around 94% of them were found once. The ten largest clonotypes hold around 0.2% of the sample.

Results the study describes overall, beyond this receptor: The number of individuals in the TCR sequencing and HLA analysis was acknowledged as relatively small. In the total CD8+ and CD8+ TEMRA repertoires, sixteen and five Susac-specific public clones, respectively, were identified. Susac syndrome CD8+ repertoires showed clonal expansion, highest in CD8+ TEMRA cells and greater in clinically active than remitting patients.

The sequence was collected from a human donor with Susac syndrome. The rearranged chain carries TRBV7-2 and TRBJ1-2; the D gene is perhaps TRBD1, from 5 matching bases. The sequencing input was CD8+ T cells from PBMCs. Read as DNA, the sequence is TGTGCCAGCAGCCCCTTCCCGGGGGTTAACTATGGCTACACCTTC. The translation is CASSPFPGVNYGYTF. With the portions outside the CDR3 filled from the reference TRBV7-2 and TRBJ1-2 genes, the complete variable region becomes GAGVSQSPSNKVTEKGKDVELRCDPISGHTALYWYRQSLGQGLEFLIYFQGNSAPDKSGLPSDRFSAERTGGSVSTLTIQRTQQEDSAVYLCASSPFPGVNYGYTFGSGTRLTVV.